This TCR beta chain was captured by sequencing in a study of T cells in Graves' hyperthyroidism and ophthalmopathy. Amplification yielded TCR beta CDR3 regions, with RNA transcripts as the source. HTBI primers were used for first-round RT-PCR of the TCR CDR3. TCRdb fed the multiplex PCR reads into MiXCR, producing one record per CDR3 protein. This table has fewer than 700,000 distinct CDR3 sequences, roughly 18% appearing once. The CDR3 contains 12 residues. Germline assignment: CDR1 SNHLY and CDR2 FYNNEI. V was clipped by 6 bases and J by 6 bases, with 10 bases between them. The table lists this clonotype with many counts.

J is TRBJ2-3 and V is TRBV2, with a weak D call TRBD1 (6 bases). Sequenced sample: blood. The TCR sequence derives from a woman aged 18-30 years with Graves' ophthalmopathy. CDR3 amino acids: CASRPTGDTQYF. As DNA, the CDR3 is TGTGCCAGCAGACCCACAGGGGATACGCAGTATTTT.